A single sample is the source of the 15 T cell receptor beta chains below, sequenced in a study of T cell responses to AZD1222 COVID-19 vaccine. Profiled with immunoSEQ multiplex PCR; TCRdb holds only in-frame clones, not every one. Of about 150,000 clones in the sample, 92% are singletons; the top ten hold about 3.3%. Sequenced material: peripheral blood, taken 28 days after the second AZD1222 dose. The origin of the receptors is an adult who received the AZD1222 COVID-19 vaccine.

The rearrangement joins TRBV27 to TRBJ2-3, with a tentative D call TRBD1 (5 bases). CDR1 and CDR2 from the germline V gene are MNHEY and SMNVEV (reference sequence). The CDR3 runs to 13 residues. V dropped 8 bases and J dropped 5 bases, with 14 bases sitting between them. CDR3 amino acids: CASAWGERDTQYF. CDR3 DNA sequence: TGTGCCAGCGCATGGGGCGAGAGAGATACGCAGTATTTT.

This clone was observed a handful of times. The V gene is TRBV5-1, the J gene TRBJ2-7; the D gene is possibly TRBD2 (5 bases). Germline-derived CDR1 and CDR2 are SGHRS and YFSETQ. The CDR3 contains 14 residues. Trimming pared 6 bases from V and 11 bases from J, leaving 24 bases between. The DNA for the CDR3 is TGCGCCAGCACGCCGACTATCGCGGTCCAACTGAAGTACTTC. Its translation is CASTPTIAVQLKYF.

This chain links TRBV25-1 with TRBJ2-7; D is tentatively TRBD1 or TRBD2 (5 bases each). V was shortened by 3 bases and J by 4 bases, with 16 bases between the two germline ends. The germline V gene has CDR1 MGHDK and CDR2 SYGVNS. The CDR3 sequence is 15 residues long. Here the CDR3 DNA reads TGTGCCAGCAGTGATCACCATGGGGGAGTGTACGAGCAGTACTTC. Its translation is CASSDHHGGVYEQYF.

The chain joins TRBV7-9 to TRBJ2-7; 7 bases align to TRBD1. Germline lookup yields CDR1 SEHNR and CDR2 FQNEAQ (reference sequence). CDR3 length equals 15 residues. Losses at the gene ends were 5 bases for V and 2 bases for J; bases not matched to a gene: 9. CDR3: CASSLDGQAAYEQYF. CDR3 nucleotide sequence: TGTGCCAGCAGCCTAGATGGACAGGCAGCCTACGAGCAGTACTTC.

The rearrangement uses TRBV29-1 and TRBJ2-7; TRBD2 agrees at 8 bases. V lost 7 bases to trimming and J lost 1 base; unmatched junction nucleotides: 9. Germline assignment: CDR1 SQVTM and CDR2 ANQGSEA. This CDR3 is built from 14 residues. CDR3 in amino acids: CSAYSGRPSYEQYF. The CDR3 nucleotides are TGCAGCGCCTACAGCGGGAGACCTTCCTACGAGCAGTACTTC.

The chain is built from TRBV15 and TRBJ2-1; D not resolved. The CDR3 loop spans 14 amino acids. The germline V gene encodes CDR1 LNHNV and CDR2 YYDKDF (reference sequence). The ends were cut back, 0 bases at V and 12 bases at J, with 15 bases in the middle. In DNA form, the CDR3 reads TGTGCCACCAGCAGAGATCGGACGAGTGATACGCAGTTCTTC. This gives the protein CATSRDRTSDTQFF.

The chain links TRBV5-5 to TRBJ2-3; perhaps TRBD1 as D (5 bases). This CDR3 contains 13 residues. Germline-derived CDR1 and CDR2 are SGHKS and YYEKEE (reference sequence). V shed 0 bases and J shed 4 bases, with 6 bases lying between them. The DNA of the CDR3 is TGTGCCAGCAGCTTGGCAGGGCCAGATACGCAGTATTTT. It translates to CASSLAGPDTQYF.

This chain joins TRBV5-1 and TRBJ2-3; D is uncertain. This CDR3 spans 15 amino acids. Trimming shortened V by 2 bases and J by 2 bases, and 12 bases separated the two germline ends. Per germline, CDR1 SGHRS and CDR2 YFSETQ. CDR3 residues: CASSLPLADTDTQYF. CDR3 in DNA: TGCGCCAGCAGCTTACCATTGGCAGACACAGATACGCAGTATTTT.

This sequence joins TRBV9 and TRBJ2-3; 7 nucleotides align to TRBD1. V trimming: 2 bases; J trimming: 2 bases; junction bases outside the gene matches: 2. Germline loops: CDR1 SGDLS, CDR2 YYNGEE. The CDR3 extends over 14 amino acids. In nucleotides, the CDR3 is TGTGCCAGCAGCGTGACAGGGAACACAGATACGCAGTATTTT. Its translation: CASSVTGNTDTQYF.

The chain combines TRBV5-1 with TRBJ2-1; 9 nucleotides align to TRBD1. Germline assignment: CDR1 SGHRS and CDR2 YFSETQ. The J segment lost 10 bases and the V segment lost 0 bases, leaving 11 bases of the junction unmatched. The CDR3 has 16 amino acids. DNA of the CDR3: TGCGCCAGCAGCTTGGGAGCGGCTACAGGGGGCGAAGAGCAGTTCTTC. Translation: CASSLGAATGGEEQFF.

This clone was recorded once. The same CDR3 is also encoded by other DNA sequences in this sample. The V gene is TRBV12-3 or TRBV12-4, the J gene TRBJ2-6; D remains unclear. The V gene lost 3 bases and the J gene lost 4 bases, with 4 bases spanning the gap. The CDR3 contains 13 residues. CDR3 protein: CASSFSGANVLTF. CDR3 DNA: TGTGCCAGCAGTTTTTCCGGGGCCAACGTCCTGACTTTC.

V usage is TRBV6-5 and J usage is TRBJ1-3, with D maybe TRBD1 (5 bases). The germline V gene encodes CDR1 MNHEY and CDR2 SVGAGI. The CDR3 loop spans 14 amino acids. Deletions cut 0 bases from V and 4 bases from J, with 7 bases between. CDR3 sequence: CASSYSGLGNTIYF. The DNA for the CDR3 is TGTGCCAGCAGTTACTCGGGGCTCGGAAACACCATATATTTT.

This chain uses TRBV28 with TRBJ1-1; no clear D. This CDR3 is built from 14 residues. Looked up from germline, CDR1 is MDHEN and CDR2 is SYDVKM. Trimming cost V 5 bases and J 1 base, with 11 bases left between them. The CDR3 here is CASSGWGTNTEAFF. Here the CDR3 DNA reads TGTGCCAGCAGTGGATGGGGAACGAACACTGAAGCTTTCTTT.

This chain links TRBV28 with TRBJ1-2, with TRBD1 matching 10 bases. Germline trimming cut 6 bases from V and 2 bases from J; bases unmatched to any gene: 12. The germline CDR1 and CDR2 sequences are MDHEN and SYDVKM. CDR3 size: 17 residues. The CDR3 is CASRRKSKGQGNYGYTF. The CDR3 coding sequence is TGTGCCAGCAGACGAAAATCAAAGGGACAGGGGAACTATGGCTACACCTTC.

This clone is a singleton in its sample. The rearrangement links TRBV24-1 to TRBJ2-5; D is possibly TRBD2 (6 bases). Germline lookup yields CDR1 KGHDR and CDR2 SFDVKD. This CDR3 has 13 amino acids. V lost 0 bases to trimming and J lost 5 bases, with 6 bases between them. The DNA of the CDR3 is TGTGCCACCAGTGATTTGGGGGGGGAGACCCAGTACTTC. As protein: CATSDLGGETQYF.